One and the same sample provided the 19 T cell receptor beta chains below, sequenced in a study of graft-versus-host responses after intestinal transplantation. These receptors' antigens are unknown. Clones were sequenced by immunoSEQ multiplex PCR, and TCRdb holds only the in-frame ones, with some missing. The sample lists roughly 120,000 clones, approximately 95% seen once, with roughly 0.11% in the top ten. This specimen consisted of unstimulated CD4+ T cells sorted from spleen or lymph node cells, obtained before intestinal transplant. These receptors were taken from a human donor who received an intestinal transplant.

This clone was observed a single time. This chain links TRBV5-1 with TRBJ2-1; 10 bases are shared with TRBD1. This CDR3 contains 15 residues. With V trimmed by 3 bases and J by 7 bases, 7 bases remained unmatched. Germline V gives CDR1 SGHRS, CDR2 YFSETQ. DNA for the CDR3: TGCGCCAGCAGCTGGACAGGGGGGGTCTGGAATGAGCAGTTCTTC. Encoded protein: CASSWTGGVWNEQFF.

The chain is built from TRBV28 and TRBJ2-1; no clear D. Germline V gene sequence: CDR1 MDHEN, CDR2 SYDVKM. V shed 7 bases and J shed 1 base, with 11 bases lying between them. This CDR3 is built from 14 residues. The chain's CDR3 is CASTWDRSYNEQFF. CDR3 DNA sequence: TGTGCCAGCACGTGGGATAGGTCCTACAATGAGCAGTTCTTC.

The gene calls are TRBV6-1 and TRBJ2-1; D unresolved. Germline-derived CDR1 and CDR2 are MNHNS and SASEGT. CDR3 length: 15 amino acids. V lost 0 bases and J 2 bases, leaving 8 bases between the germline ends. The CDR3 DNA follows: TGTGCCAGCAGTGAAGCCTTCATGGCCTACAATGAGCAGTTCTTC. It translates to CASSEAFMAYNEQFF.

CDR3 nucleotide sequence: TGTGCCAGCAGTCCCTGGGCAGGGGGCGTCTATGGCTACACCTTC. Protein: CASSPWAGGVYGYTF. The J gene is TRBJ1-2, the V gene TRBV27, with 8 bases that match TRBD1. V was clipped by 5 bases and J by 4 bases; unmatched bases: 9. The length of the CDR3 is 15 residues. The V gene's germline CDR1 is MNHEY and CDR2 SMNVEV (reference sequence).

The J gene is TRBJ2-4, the V gene TRBV27; 9 bases line up with TRBD1. The CDR3 has 15 residues. J lost 7 bases, V lost 5 bases, and 9 bases had no gene match. Germline V gives CDR1 MNHEY, CDR2 SMNVEV (reference sequence). Here the CDR3 DNA reads TGTGCCAGCAGTCCACAGGGGGCGGCTGAGAACATTCAGTACTTC. Its translation: CASSPQGAAENIQYF.

The chain links TRBV6-5 to TRBJ2-7; no firm D call. Trimming removed 4 bases from V and 1 base from J, with 11 bases in between. The germline V gene has CDR1 MNHEY and CDR2 SVGAGI. This CDR3 has 14 residues. The CDR3 is CASSFGPESYEQYF. The CDR3 nucleotides read TGTGCCAGCAGTTTTGGACCCGAGTCCTACGAGCAGTACTTC.

This clone was counted a single time. The chain recombines TRBV19 with TRBJ2-1, with 10 bases aligning to TRBD1. This CDR3 is 11 amino acids long. Germline assignment: CDR1 LNHDA and CDR2 SQIVND (reference sequence). The trim removed 8 bases at V and 16 bases at J, leaving 8 bases unmatched. CDR3 amino acids: CASSGTGVFFF. The CDR3, as DNA: TGTGCCAGTTCCGGGACAGGGGTGTTTTTCTTC.

The J gene is TRBJ1-6, the V gene TRBV6-1, with D uncertain. Germline V CDR1 and CDR2: MNHNS, SASEGT. The CDR3 is made up of 14 amino acids. The ends were cut back, 10 bases at V and 4 bases at J, with 14 bases in the middle. In DNA form, the CDR3 reads TGTGCCACAATGGGGATTGAGTATAATTCACCCCTCCACTTT. It yields the protein CATMGIEYNSPLHF.

The chain has TRBV28 and TRBJ1-5; TRBD1 might be the D (6 bases). CDR3 length: 12 residues. Trimming stripped 8 bases from V and 1 base from J, with 6 bases between. From germline, CDR1 is MDHEN and CDR2 SYDVKM. CDR3 nucleotide sequence: TGTGCCAGCGGACAGAGCAATCAGCCCCAGCATTTT. Protein: CASGQSNQPQHF.

The chain joins TRBV29-1 to TRBJ2-4; D is possibly TRBD1 or TRBD2 (5 bases each). Trimming took off 1 base at V and 0 bases at J, with 7 bases between the two ends. This CDR3 contains 14 residues. CDR1 and CDR2 from the germline V gene are SQVTM and ANQGSEA. CDR3 residues: CSVEGGVAKNIQYF. CDR3 in DNA: TGCAGCGTTGAAGGAGGGGTAGCCAAAAACATTCAGTACTTC.

V usage is TRBV18 and J usage is TRBJ2-3, with D possibly matching TRBD2 (6 bases). The CDR3 is 14 amino acids. Trimming stripped 6 bases from V and 6 bases from J, with 16 bases between. Germline CDR1 KGHSH, CDR2 LQKENI. The CDR3 nucleotides read TGTGCCAGCTCCGTCCAAGTACGGGGGGATACGCAGTATTTT. The encoded protein is CASSVQVRGDTQYF.

This chain links TRBV5-1 with TRBJ2-1, with TRBD2 as a possible D gene (6 bases). The germline gives CDR1 SGHRS, CDR2 YFSETQ. CDR3 length: 13 amino acids. Between the trimmed V and J ends, which lost 4 bases and 7 bases, there was a span of 12 bases. DNA of the CDR3: TGCGCCAGCAGCACGGGAGATTGGAATGAGCAGTTCTTC. Protein: CASSTGDWNEQFF.

The V gene is TRBV7-9, the J gene TRBJ1-4; weak D call: TRBD1 (5 bases). Germline lookup yields CDR1 SEHNR and CDR2 FQNEAQ (reference sequence). The CDR3 spans 14 residues. Trimming left V 6 bases short and J 8 bases short, with 16 bases between. CDR3 DNA: TGTGCCAGCAGTCTCAGGGCGGGAGTAGAAAAACTGTTTTTT. Translated: CASSLRAGVEKLFF.

This chain joins TRBV7-9 and TRBJ1-3; TRBD1 agrees at 7 bases. CDR3 length: 16 amino acids. Germline V CDR1 and CDR2: SEHNR, FQNEAQ (reference sequence). V gave up 5 bases and J gave up 4 bases; unmatched junction bases: 11. The CDR3 protein is CASSLRGATLGNTIYF. CDR3 bases: TGTGCCAGCAGCCTCAGGGGGGCAACGCTAGGAAACACCATATATTTT.

The V and J genes are TRBV2 and TRBJ2-5, with D unresolved. The CDR3 is 12 amino acids. Germline V gene lookup returns CDR1 SNHLY and CDR2 FYNNEI. The V gene lost 9 bases and the J gene lost 1 base, with 9 bases spanning the gap. The CDR3 DNA reads as TGTGCCAGTGGGCGTCGCCAAGAGACCCAGTACTTC. This sequence encodes CASGRRQETQYF.

The chain couples TRBV6-5 to TRBJ2-1; 9 nucleotides line up with TRBD1. This CDR3 comprises 15 residues. Germline trimming cut 4 bases from V and 5 bases from J; bases unmatched to any gene: 6. CDR1 is MNHEY, CDR2 SVGAGI, per germline. CDR3 region: CASSSTGTGNNEQFF. In DNA, the CDR3 is TGTGCCAGCAGTTCCACCGGGACAGGGAACAATGAGCAGTTCTTC.

The chain couples TRBV6-1 to TRBJ2-3, with no clear D. V was clipped by 2 bases and J by 9 bases, with 15 bases between them. Germline CDR1 reads MNHNS; CDR2 reads SASEGT. CDR3 size: 14 residues. The CDR3 nucleotides read TGTGCCAGCAGTGAAAAACCTTCCGGGTCCACGCAGTATTTT. Its translation is CASSEKPSGSTQYF.

The chain couples TRBV6-6 to TRBJ1-5; D is unresolved. V was cut by 7 bases and J by 2 bases, with 15 bases left in between. CDR3 length: 15 residues. Per germline, CDR1 MNHNY and CDR2 SVGAGI (reference sequence). The CDR3 nucleotides are TGTGCCAGCACCGAACGGATCGGGGGCAATCAGCCCCAGCATTTT. Its protein product is CASTERIGGNQPQHF.

The rearrangement joins TRBV6-5 to TRBJ2-7; D remains ambiguous. Trimming removed 6 bases from V and 1 base from J, with 13 bases in between. The CDR3 is made up of 14 amino acids. Looked up from germline, CDR1 is MNHEY and CDR2 is SVGAGI. The CDR3, as DNA: TGTGCCAGCAGCCAAGGCTTCTTATCCTACGAGCAGTACTTC. Translation: CASSQGFLSYEQYF.